Listed here is a single TCR beta chain. This sample was taken from a study of CD8 T cells in ankylosing spondylitis. TCR beta libraries were made by quantitative 5'-RACE with molecular barcodes. Via MiXCR, TCRdb re-called the 5' RACE reads, giving one row per CDR3 protein. The repertoire consists of approximately 250,000 distinct CDR3 sequences, with roughly 8% occurring once and the leading ten covering 4% to 5%. V gave up 5 bases and J gave up 7 bases, with 20 bases separating them. The CDR3 contains 16 residues. Germline CDR1 and CDR2: MNHNS and SASEGT. This TCR came from a female donor with ankylosing spondylitis or in good health (not recorded which). The sequenced sample was blood, either unsorted or a sorted T cell fraction (not recorded which). This chain connects TRBV6-1 to TRBJ2-2; D perhaps matches TRBD2 (6 bases). The CDR3 sequence: CASSRTGTRRVGELFF. The CDR3 coding sequence is TGTGCCAGCAGTAGAACCGGGACCCGGAGGGTCGGGGAGCTGTTTTTT.